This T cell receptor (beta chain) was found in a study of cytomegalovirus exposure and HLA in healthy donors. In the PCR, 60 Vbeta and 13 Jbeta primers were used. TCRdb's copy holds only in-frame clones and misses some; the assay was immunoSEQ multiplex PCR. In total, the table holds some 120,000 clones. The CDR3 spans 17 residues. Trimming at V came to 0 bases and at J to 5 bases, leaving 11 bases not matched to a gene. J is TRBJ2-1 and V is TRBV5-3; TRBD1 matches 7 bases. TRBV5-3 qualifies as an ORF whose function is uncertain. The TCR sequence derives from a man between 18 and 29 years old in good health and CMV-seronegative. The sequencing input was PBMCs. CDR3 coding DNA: TGTGCCAGAAGCTTGGCCGTCGCAGGGACAGAGGACAATGAGCAGTTCTTC. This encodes CARSLAVAGTEDNEQFF.